This is a list of T cell receptor beta chains from one sample in a study of cytomegalovirus exposure and HLA in healthy donors. Clones were read by immunoSEQ multiplex PCR, and TCRdb kept only the in-frame ones, dropping some. The repertoire holds approximately 150,000 clones, with 77% as singletons. The sample was PBMCs. These receptors were obtained from a woman in her sixties or seventies in good health and CMV-seronegative. The CDR3 runs from the conserved cysteine through the conserved F or W. Fields, in order: J gene, V gene, D gene, clone size, CDR3 DNA, CDR3 protein. D genes are given only for firm matches. Expanded clones are given a class, and other clones once, few, many or no size at all.

j_call: TRBJ2-6
v_call: TRBV10-2
d_call: NA
clone_size: NA
cdr3_nt: TGCGCCAGCAGTGAGGGAACCGGGTCCCCTGGGGCCAACGTCCTGACTTTC
cdr3_aa: CASSEGTGSPGANVLTF

j_call: TRBJ2-5
v_call: TRBV1
d_call: NA
clone_size: NA
cdr3_nt: TGCACCAGCAGCCAACCAACTAGCGCTGTCAAAAAAGAGACCCAGTACTTC
cdr3_aa: CTSSQPTSAVKKETQYF

j_call: TRBJ2-1
v_call: TRBV28
d_call: TRBD2
clone_size: once
cdr3_nt: TGTGCCAGCAGTTTATCCCAACGGACTAGCGGGATAGGATACAATGAGCAGTTCTTC
cdr3_aa: CASSLSQRTSGIGYNEQFF

j_call: TRBJ2-3
v_call: TRBV9
d_call: TRBD2
clone_size: NA
cdr3_nt: TGTGCCAGCAGTGATGAGACTAGCGGGAGCGCAGATACGCAGTATTTT
cdr3_aa: CASSDETSGSADTQYF

j_call: TRBJ1-3
v_call: TRBV6-5
d_call: TRBD1
clone_size: once
cdr3_nt: TGTGCCAGCAGCGCCGACAGGGCCCCTGGAAACACCATATATTTT
cdr3_aa: CASSADRAPGNTIYF

j_call: TRBJ2-1
v_call: TRBV7-9
d_call: TRBD2
clone_size: NA
cdr3_nt: TGTGCCAGCAGCTTAGGGACTAGCGGGAGCTGGGATGAGCAGTTCTTC
cdr3_aa: CASSLGTSGSWDEQFF

j_call: TRBJ2-7
v_call: TRBV23-1
d_call: TRBD1
clone_size: NA
cdr3_nt: TGCGCCAGCAGTTCCCGACAGGGAATACGCTACGAGCAGTACTTC
cdr3_aa: CASSSRQGIRYEQYF

j_call: TRBJ2-3
v_call: TRBV7-6
d_call: NA
clone_size: NA
cdr3_nt: TGTGCCAGCAGCTCCAGACAGAACCCCACAGATACGCAGTATTTT
cdr3_aa: CASSSRQNPTDTQYF

j_call: TRBJ1-5
v_call: TRBV5-5
d_call: NA
clone_size: NA
cdr3_nt: TGTGCCAGCAGCTTCGGAACAGGTCACAATCAGCCCCAGCATTTT
cdr3_aa: CASSFGTGHNQPQHF

j_call: TRBJ1-6
v_call: TRBV6-1
d_call: NA
clone_size: once
cdr3_nt: TGTGCCAGCAGTGAAAATGGGGCCCGCCATTCACCCCTCCACTTT
cdr3_aa: CASSENGARHSPLHF

j_call: TRBJ2-2
v_call: TRBV6-5
d_call: TRBD1
clone_size: NA
cdr3_nt: TGTGCCAGATCGGACAGGGAGCCCGGGGAGCTGTTTTTT
cdr3_aa: CARSDREPGELFF

j_call: TRBJ1-2
v_call: TRBV5-1
d_call: TRBD1
clone_size: NA
cdr3_nt: TGCGCCAGCAGCTGGACAGGGGACTCTGGCTACACCTTC
cdr3_aa: CASSWTGDSGYTF

j_call: TRBJ1-4
v_call: TRBV7-9
d_call: NA
clone_size: NA
cdr3_nt: TGTGCCAGCAGCCGCACCGAGGGGGTTGGGGAAAAACTGTTTTTT
cdr3_aa: CASSRTEGVGEKLFF

j_call: TRBJ1-5
v_call: TRBV30
d_call: NA
clone_size: few
cdr3_nt: TGTGCCTGGAGGCCCCGCGGCCTAAGCAATCAGCCCCAGCATTTT
cdr3_aa: CAWRPRGLSNQPQHF

j_call: TRBJ2-7
v_call: TRBV29-1
d_call: NA
clone_size: NA
cdr3_nt: TGCAGCGTGGGGACCTCAGGGGCACCCGAGCAGTACTTC
cdr3_aa: CSVGTSGAPEQYF

j_call: TRBJ2-1
v_call: TRBV4-1
d_call: TRBD1
clone_size: NA
cdr3_nt: TGCGCCAGCAGCCGAGGGACAGGGGACAATGAGCAGTTCTTC
cdr3_aa: CASSRGTGDNEQFF

j_call: TRBJ1-1
v_call: TRBV18
d_call: TRBD1
clone_size: NA
cdr3_nt: TGTGCCAGCTCACCCCGAGGGACAGATGGAGTCAACATGAACACTGAAGCTTTCTTT
cdr3_aa: CASSPRGTDGVNMNTEAFF

j_call: TRBJ1-2
v_call: TRBV7-9
d_call: TRBD1
clone_size: NA
cdr3_nt: TGTGCCAGCAGCTCACTCGGGACAGGGGTTAACTATGGCTACACCTTC
cdr3_aa: CASSSLGTGVNYGYTF

j_call: TRBJ1-1
v_call: TRBV5-6
d_call: NA
clone_size: NA
cdr3_nt: TGTGCCAGCAGCTTGGCTCGCAGGCTGAACACTGAAGCTTTCTTT
cdr3_aa: CASSLARRLNTEAFF

j_call: TRBJ1-6
v_call: TRBV5-1
d_call: NA
clone_size: NA
cdr3_nt: TGCGCCAGCAGCCGGGAGGGGATGACTAATTCACCCCTCCACTTT
cdr3_aa: CASSREGMTNSPLHF

j_call: TRBJ2-3
v_call: TRBV5-4
d_call: NA
clone_size: NA
cdr3_nt: TGTGCCAGCAGCACCGGGAAGGAGCGGAACACAGATACGCAGTATTTT
cdr3_aa: CASSTGKERNTDTQYF

j_call: TRBJ1-1
v_call: TRBV30
d_call: NA
clone_size: NA
cdr3_nt: TGTGCCTGGGGAGGGACCACTGAAGCTTTCTTT
cdr3_aa: CAWGGTTEAFF

j_call: TRBJ1-5
v_call: TRBV11-3
d_call: NA
clone_size: NA
cdr3_nt: TGTGCCAGCCAGACGGAGGGCGGAAGGGACAATCAGCCCCAGCATTTT
cdr3_aa: CASQTEGGRDNQPQHF

j_call: TRBJ2-5
v_call: TRBV28
d_call: TRBD2
clone_size: NA
cdr3_nt: TGTGCCAGCATGGGGACTAGCGGGGCGGAGACCCAGTACTTC
cdr3_aa: CASMGTSGAETQYF

j_call: TRBJ2-2
v_call: TRBV5-1
d_call: TRBD1
clone_size: few
cdr3_nt: TGCGCCAGCAGCGGCGGGGGACAGGGTAACACCGGGGAGCTGTTTTTT
cdr3_aa: CASSGGGQGNTGELFF

j_call: TRBJ2-5
v_call: TRBV4-1
d_call: TRBD1
clone_size: once
cdr3_nt: TGCGCCAGCAGCCCTGGACAGGGTCCTTGGGAGACCCAGTACTTC
cdr3_aa: CASSPGQGPWETQYF

j_call: TRBJ1-5
v_call: TRBV6-5
d_call: NA
clone_size: NA
cdr3_nt: TGTGCCAGCAGTTTGACAGAAAATCAGCCCCAGCATTTT
cdr3_aa: CASSLTENQPQHF

j_call: TRBJ1-5
v_call: TRBV30
d_call: NA
clone_size: NA
cdr3_nt: TGTGCCTGGAGTCGGGGCAATCAGCCCCAGCATTTT
cdr3_aa: CAWSRGNQPQHF

j_call: TRBJ2-3
v_call: TRBV5-4
d_call: NA
clone_size: NA
cdr3_nt: TGTGCCAGCACGGTCGAGAGCACAGATACGCAGTATTTT
cdr3_aa: CASTVESTDTQYF

j_call: TRBJ2-1
v_call: TRBV5-8
d_call: NA
clone_size: NA
cdr3_nt: TGTGCCAGCAGTTCAGGGGGGTCCTACAATGAGCAGTTCTTC
cdr3_aa: CASSSGGSYNEQFF

j_call: TRBJ2-7
v_call: TRBV18
d_call: TRBD1
clone_size: once
cdr3_nt: TGTGCCAGCTCACCACAGCGACAGGGGCCTCTACTCTACGAGCAGTACTTC
cdr3_aa: CASSPQRQGPLLYEQYF

j_call: TRBJ2-5
v_call: TRBV7-9
d_call: TRBD2
clone_size: NA
cdr3_nt: TGTGCCAGCAGCTTAGCTACTAGCGGGATAGGGGAGACCCAGTACTTC
cdr3_aa: CASSLATSGIGETQYF

j_call: TRBJ2-1
v_call: TRBV4-2
d_call: NA
clone_size: NA
cdr3_nt: TGTGCCAGCAGCCAAGTTCAAGGAGGCTCCTACAATGAGCAGTTCTTC
cdr3_aa: CASSQVQGGSYNEQFF

j_call: TRBJ1-5
v_call: TRBV19
d_call: TRBD1
clone_size: NA
cdr3_nt: TGTGCCAGTTCGGGACAGTTAAATCAGCCCCAGCATTTT
cdr3_aa: CASSGQLNQPQHF

j_call: TRBJ2-3
v_call: TRBV7-2
d_call: NA
clone_size: NA
cdr3_nt: TGTGCCAGCAGCTTGAGCAGGGACACAGATACGCAGTATTTT
cdr3_aa: CASSLSRDTDTQYF

j_call: TRBJ2-7
v_call: TRBV11-2
d_call: TRBD1
clone_size: NA
cdr3_nt: TGTGCCAGCAGCTTTCCGGGACAGAATTCCTACGAGCAGTACTTC
cdr3_aa: CASSFPGQNSYEQYF

j_call: TRBJ2-5
v_call: TRBV10-3
d_call: TRBD2
clone_size: NA
cdr3_nt: TGTGCCATCGGGGGGGTCATAGATCAAGAGACCCAGTACTTC
cdr3_aa: CAIGGVIDQETQYF

j_call: TRBJ2-7
v_call: TRBV15
d_call: NA
clone_size: NA
cdr3_nt: TGTGCCACCAGCAGAGATCCCAGGGCCGAGCCTAACGGCTACGAGCAGTACTTC
cdr3_aa: CATSRDPRAEPNGYEQYF

j_call: TRBJ2-5
v_call: TRBV27
d_call: TRBD2
clone_size: NA
cdr3_nt: TGTGGGACCGGGACTAGCGGGAGGGCCGGGGAGACCCAGTACTTC
cdr3_aa: CGTGTSGRAGETQYF

j_call: TRBJ2-5
v_call: TRBV5-4
d_call: NA
clone_size: NA
cdr3_nt: TGTGCCAGCAGCCAGGGTACCCAAGAGACCCAGTACTTC
cdr3_aa: CASSQGTQETQYF

j_call: TRBJ1-5
v_call: TRBV10-2
d_call: TRBD1
clone_size: NA
cdr3_nt: TGCGCCAGCAAGATGGGACAGGGGGCGGGTCAGCCCCAGCATTTT
cdr3_aa: CASKMGQGAGQPQHF

j_call: TRBJ2-1
v_call: TRBV5-1
d_call: NA
clone_size: NA
cdr3_nt: TGCGCCAGCAGCTTGCGCCCAACCCCGGGACTTTACAATGAGCAGTTCTTC
cdr3_aa: CASSLRPTPGLYNEQFF

j_call: TRBJ1-2
v_call: TRBV28
d_call: TRBD1
clone_size: NA
cdr3_nt: TGTGCCACCGACAGGGAATCTGGCTACACCTTC
cdr3_aa: CATDRESGYTF

j_call: TRBJ2-3
v_call: TRBV28
d_call: TRBD2
clone_size: NA
cdr3_nt: TGTGCCACGGGGACTAGCGGGAGGGATACGCAGTATTTT
cdr3_aa: CATGTSGRDTQYF

j_call: TRBJ2-7
v_call: TRBV28
d_call: NA
clone_size: once
cdr3_nt: TGTGCCAGCAGTCCCCCCGTCCCCTACGAGCAGTACTTC
cdr3_aa: CASSPPVPYEQYF

j_call: TRBJ2-1
v_call: TRBV5-6
d_call: TRBD2
clone_size: NA
cdr3_nt: TGTGCCAGCAGCTGGATAGGGACTAGCGGGGGGTACAATGAGCAGTTCTTC
cdr3_aa: CASSWIGTSGGYNEQFF

j_call: TRBJ1-2
v_call: TRBV6-5
d_call: NA
clone_size: NA
cdr3_nt: TGTGCCAGCAGTTACTCGAGGGAAGCCTTCAACTATGGCTACACCTTC
cdr3_aa: CASSYSREAFNYGYTF

j_call: TRBJ2-2
v_call: TRBV2
d_call: NA
clone_size: NA
cdr3_nt: TGTGCCAGCAGCCAACAGGGTTTGTTCAACACCGGGGAGCTGTTTTTT
cdr3_aa: CASSQQGLFNTGELFF

j_call: TRBJ1-1
v_call: TRBV28
d_call: TRBD1
clone_size: NA
cdr3_nt: TGTGCCAGCTTACCGGGACAGGGGGGATACTACACTGAAGCTTTCTTT
cdr3_aa: CASLPGQGGYYTEAFF

j_call: TRBJ1-5
v_call: TRBV15
d_call: NA
clone_size: few
cdr3_nt: TGTGCCACCAGCGCGGATAGCAATCAGCCCCAGCATTTT
cdr3_aa: CATSADSNQPQHF

j_call: TRBJ1-1
v_call: TRBV5-1
d_call: NA
clone_size: once
cdr3_nt: TGCGCCAGCAGCCTTACTCCGACCCTAGGCGCTTTCTTT
cdr3_aa: CASSLTPTLGAFF

j_call: TRBJ2-1
v_call: TRBV6-1
d_call: TRBD2
clone_size: NA
cdr3_nt: TGTGCCGCCGGGACTAGCAACTACAATGAGCAGTTCTTC
cdr3_aa: CAAGTSNYNEQFF

j_call: TRBJ2-5
v_call: TRBV10-3
d_call: TRBD1
clone_size: NA
cdr3_nt: TGTGCCATCAGCAAGACAGGGCCCCAAGAGACCCAGTACTTC
cdr3_aa: CAISKTGPQETQYF

j_call: TRBJ1-1
v_call: TRBV5-4
d_call: TRBD1
clone_size: NA
cdr3_nt: TGTGCCAGCAGCAAAGCAGGGGGGCCTGAAGCTTTCTTT
cdr3_aa: CASSKAGGPEAFF

j_call: TRBJ1-1
v_call: TRBV5-4
d_call: NA
clone_size: few
cdr3_nt: TGTGCCAGCAGCTTCGGCAGGGGAATCGTGAACACTGAAGCTTTCTTT
cdr3_aa: CASSFGRGIVNTEAFF

j_call: TRBJ2-2
v_call: TRBV21-1
d_call: NA
clone_size: NA
cdr3_nt: TGTGCCAGTGAGACAGGCGCGAACACCGGGGAGCTGTTTTTT
cdr3_aa: CASETGANTGELFF

j_call: TRBJ1-2
v_call: TRBV27
d_call: TRBD1
clone_size: NA
cdr3_nt: TGTGCCAGCGGATCTTATGGACTGGACAGGGTCTATGGCTACACCTTC
cdr3_aa: CASGSYGLDRVYGYTF

j_call: TRBJ2-7
v_call: TRBV10-1
d_call: TRBD2
clone_size: NA
cdr3_nt: TGCGCCAGCAGTGATGGGGGACTAAGCGGGACCTACGAGCAGTACTTC
cdr3_aa: CASSDGGLSGTYEQYF

j_call: TRBJ1-5
v_call: TRBV19
d_call: NA
clone_size: NA
cdr3_nt: TGTGCCAGTAGTATCCCCGGTAGGGGTGATAGCAATCAGCCCCAGCATTTT
cdr3_aa: CASSIPGRGDSNQPQHF